These 16 T cell receptor beta chains were all obtained from the same sample, sequenced in a study of blood T cell repertoires in COVID-19. Method: immunoSEQ multiplex PCR; TCRdb's copy keeps in-frame clones and lacks some. Of approximately 130,000 clones listed, more than 75% are singletons. Material for sequencing was peripheral blood. All receptors derive from a man aged 60 to 75 with acute or convalescent COVID-19.

This clone was counted once. The V and J genes are TRBV27 and TRBJ2-7; the D gene is possibly TRBD2 (6 bases). This CDR3 is built from 13 residues. Germline-derived CDR1 and CDR2 are MNHEY and SMNVEV (reference sequence). Between the trimmed V and J ends, which lost 3 bases and 5 bases, there was a span of 11 bases. CDR3 residues: CASSFLSGDEQYF. In nucleotides, the CDR3 is TGTGCCAGCAGTTTCCTTTCGGGGGACGAGCAGTACTTC.

The chain links TRBV4-1 to TRBJ2-6, with D possibly being TRBD2 (5 bases). CDR3 length: 18 amino acids. The V end was cut by 0 bases, the J end by 0 bases, with 12 bases between. CDR1 MGHRA and CDR2 YSYEKL come from the germline V gene. The CDR3 sequence: CASSQDAGSVSGANVLTF. Here the CDR3 DNA reads TGCGCCAGCAGCCAAGATGCGGGCTCGGTCTCTGGGGCCAACGTCCTGACTTTC.

The rearrangement links TRBV7-2 to TRBJ2-7; 9 bases are shared with TRBD2. Germline loops: CDR1 SGHTA, CDR2 FQGNSA. V dropped 5 bases and J dropped 1; count of bases not matched to a gene: 3. The CDR3 has 14 amino acids. In nucleotides, the CDR3 is TGTGCCAGCAGCCGTAGCGGGAGTTCCTACGAGCAGTACTTC. It yields the protein CASSRSGSSYEQYF.

This chain uses TRBV18 with TRBJ2-3, with unresolved D. Germline-derived CDR1 and CDR2 are KGHSH and LQKENI. This CDR3 has 12 residues. The V and J ends lost 8 bases and 1 base respectively, with 7 bases between them. This chain's CDR3 is CASRGGTDTQYF. The CDR3 DNA follows: TGTGCCAGCCGAGGAGGCACAGATACGCAGTATTTT.

The rearrangement joins TRBV4-3 to TRBJ2-7, with TRBD2 identical over 8 bases. Per the germline V gene, CDR1 is LGHNA and CDR2 is YSLEER. The J segment lost 2 bases and the V segment lost 1 base, leaving 4 bases of the junction unmatched. The CDR3 has 15 amino acids. CDR3 sequence (DNA): TGCGCCAGCAGCCAAGGGGCGGGGGGCCCCTACGAGCAGTACTTC. It translates to CASSQGAGGPYEQYF.

The chain links TRBV18 to TRBJ1-2; D ambiguous. Deletions cut 3 bases from V and 0 bases from J, with 11 bases between. The CDR3 spans 15 residues. CDR1 is KGHSH and CDR2 is LQKENI in the germline V gene. DNA for the CDR3: TGTGCCAGCTCACCTTCGGAGGGCTCTAACTATGGCTACACCTTC. Translation gives CASSPSEGSNYGYTF.

The chain combines TRBV27 with TRBJ2-1, with D possibly TRBD2 on 6 matching bases. This CDR3 has 13 residues. V was pared by 5 bases and J by 9 bases, with 14 bases between. Germline loops: CDR1 MNHEY, CDR2 SMNVEV (reference sequence). CDR3 residues: CASSGVGGGEQFF. The CDR3, as DNA: TGTGCCAGCAGTGGGGTGGGGGGAGGTGAGCAGTTCTTC.

A few counts support this clone. V gene TRBV2 combines with J gene TRBJ1-4; D ambiguous. Trimming stripped 8 bases from V and 3 bases from J, with 10 bases between. Germline loops: CDR1 SNHLY, CDR2 FYNNEI. This CDR3 is 13 amino acids long. The CDR3 nucleotides are TGTGCCAGCCGGTACCGATCTAATGAAAAACTGTTTTTT. Translated: CASRYRSNEKLFF. Based on the CDR3 plus reference TRBV2 and TRBJ1-4, the full variable domain is EPEVTQTPSHQVTQMGQEVILRCVPISNHLYFYWYRQILGQKVEFLVSFYNNEISEKSEIFDDQFSVERPDGSNFTLKIRSTKLEDSAMYFCASRYRSNEKLFFGSGTQLSVL.

CDR3 bases: TGCGCCAGCAGCACTCATCTAGCGGGGGCATCCTACGAGCAGTACTTC. The encoded protein is CASSTHLAGASYEQYF. V and J are TRBV5-1 and TRBJ2-7, with 10 bases lining up with TRBD2. The trim removed 4 bases at V and 1 base at J, leaving 8 bases unmatched. Germline assignment: CDR1 SGHRS and CDR2 YFSETQ. This CDR3 comprises 16 residues.

The chain joins TRBV18 to TRBJ2-7; no reliable D call. This CDR3 is built from 12 residues. V was clipped by 3 bases and J by 6 bases, with 9 bases between them. Germline assignment: CDR1 KGHSH and CDR2 LQKENI. This chain's CDR3 is CASSPIGGEQYF. As DNA, the CDR3 is TGTGCCAGCTCACCCATTGGCGGCGAGCAGTACTTC.

This clone was detected only once. This rearrangement joins TRBV7-9 to TRBJ1-6; 7 bases agree with TRBD1. In germline, CDR1 is SEHNR, CDR2 FQNEAQ (reference sequence). The junction had 7 bases not matched to a gene; V was cut back by 4 bases and J by 7 bases. The CDR3 runs to 15 residues. CDR3 bases: TGTGCCAGCAGCTCCACCGGGACAGAAAATTCACCCCTCCACTTT. It yields the protein CASSSTGTENSPLHF.

This clone appeared a single time. The rearrangement uses TRBV7-2 and TRBJ2-2, with TRBD1 as a possible D gene (6 bases). V was cut by 5 bases and J by 2 bases, with 9 bases left in between. The CDR3 consists of 14 residues. Per germline, CDR1 SGHTA and CDR2 FQGNSA. CDR3 in amino acids: CASSKDSNTGELFF. The CDR3 nucleotides read TGTGCCAGCAGCAAGGACAGCAACACCGGGGAGCTGTTTTTT.

The chain combines TRBV6-5 with TRBJ2-2, with a tentative D call TRBD2 (5 bases). Deletions cut 8 bases from V and 4 bases from J, with 11 bases between. There are 13 residues in the CDR3. Germline CDR1 and CDR2: MNHEY and SVGAGI. This chain's CDR3 is CASSSGSTGELFF. CDR3 coding DNA: TGTGCCAGCTCTAGTGGGAGCACCGGGGAGCTGTTTTTT.

The rearrangement uses TRBV14 and TRBJ2-2, with D tentatively TRBD1 (5 bases). The V end lost 5 bases, the J end lost 7 bases, and 8 bases lay between the germline ends. The CDR3 is 12 residues long. Looked up from germline, CDR1 is SGHDN and CDR2 is FVKESK. CDR3 bases: TGTGCCAGCAGCGTTAGGGGCGGGGAGCTGTTTTTT. Protein sequence: CASSVRGGELFF. Complete variable domain (other parts from reference TRBV14 and TRBJ2-2): EAGVTQFPSHSVIEKGQTVTLRCDPISGHDNLYWYRRVMGKEIKFLLHFVKESKQDESGMPNNRFLAERTGGTYSTLKVQPAELEDSGVYFCASSVRGGELFFGEGSRLTVL.

This clone has only a few counts. The chain employs TRBV10-3 and TRBJ2-1; 10 bases line up with TRBD2. The CDR3 totals 16 residues. After removal of 6 bases from V and 9 bases from J, the junction contained 14 bases not matched to a gene. Germline assignment: CDR1 ENHRY and CDR2 SYGVKD. CDR3: CAIRGEASGRPGEQFF. For the CDR3, the DNA is TGTGCCATCAGGGGCGAGGCTAGCGGGAGACCCGGTGAGCAGTTCTTC.

This clone was recorded a few times. The chain couples TRBV4-1 to TRBJ2-3; TRBD2 matches 9 bases. Germline CDR1 reads MGHRA; CDR2 reads YSYEKL. Trimming at V came to 1 base and at J to 6 bases, leaving 5 bases not matched to a gene. This CDR3 comprises 15 residues. The CDR3 coding sequence is TGCGCCAGCAGCCAAGCTAGCGGGACGATGGATACGCAGTATTTT. Its translation: CASSQASGTMDTQYF.